This passage covers 27 T cell receptor beta chains from one sample sequenced in a study of OX40 agonist ivuxolimab in advanced cancers. Clones were read by immunoSEQ multiplex PCR, and TCRdb kept only the in-frame ones, dropping some. In the table there are 39,000 or so clones, around nine tenths of which are singletons. Sequenced material: CD4+ or CD8+ T cells sorted from blood, taken in a trial of the OX40 agonist ivuxolimab. These receptors were obtained from an adult with an advanced solid tumor such as melanoma, head and neck, liver or kidney cancer.

V is TRBV7-5 and J is TRBJ1-6. TRBV7-5 is shown as a pseudogene. This CDR3 is 13 amino acids long. Here the CDR3 DNA reads TGTGCCAGCAGCTTAGACGGTGGTTCACCCCTCCACTTT. As protein: CASSLDGGSPLHF.

This clone has a single count. V usage is TRBV9 and J usage is TRBJ2-1, with D possibly matching TRBD1 (7 bases). The ends were cut back, 0 bases at V and 7 bases at J, with 8 bases in the middle. Germline assignment: CDR1 SGDLS and CDR2 YYNGEE. The CDR3 totals 13 residues. CDR3 in DNA: TGTGCCAGCAGCGTAGCAGGGGGGAATGAGCAGTTCTTC. It specifies CASSVAGGNEQFF.

The V gene is TRBV2, the J gene TRBJ1-6; D not resolved. V lost 7 bases and J lost 7, with 14 bases in between. In germline, CDR1 is SNHLY, CDR2 FYNNEI. CDR3 length: 14 amino acids. The DNA for the CDR3 is TGTGCCAGCAACCCGAGGGTCGGGAATTCACCCCTCCACTTT. Translating gives CASNPRVGNSPLHF.

This sequence joins TRBV6-6 and TRBJ2-1; maybe TRBD1 (6 bases). V lost 6 bases to trimming and J lost 3 bases, with 15 bases between them. Germline lookup yields CDR1 MNHNY and CDR2 SVGAGI (reference sequence). The CDR3 consists of 15 residues. Written as DNA, the CDR3 is TGTGCCAGCAGGCCCGCTGGGGGCAACTACAATGAGCAGTTCTTC. Protein sequence: CASRPAGGNYNEQFF.

V is TRBV20-1 and J is TRBJ2-1; no clear D. The CDR3 consists of 11 residues. The germline V gene encodes CDR1 DFQATT and CDR2 SNEGSKA (reference sequence). Trimming removed 6 bases from V and 10 bases from J, with 13 bases in between. The CDR3 loop reads CSAGRAFEQFF. CDR3 DNA sequence: TGCAGTGCAGGTAGAGCTTTCGAGCAGTTCTTC.

The gene calls are TRBV7-2 and TRBJ2-5; D is unclear. The germline V gene has CDR1 SGHTA and CDR2 FQGNSA. V was shortened by 2 bases and J by 3 bases, with 10 bases between the two germline ends. CDR3 length: 14 amino acids. CDR3 coding DNA: TGTGCCAGCAGCTTATGGTCTGTGAAAGAGACCCAGTACTTC. Translating it yields CASSLWSVKETQYF.

This clone was counted a single time. The chain has TRBV29-1 and TRBJ1-5, with TRBD1 identical over 9 bases. Unmatched junction bases numbered 9, after V lost 4 bases and J lost 2 bases. The CDR3 extends over 16 amino acids. Germline V gene data show CDR1 as SQVTM and CDR2 as ANQGSEA. The CDR3 loop is CSVGRQGGGGNQPQHF. For the CDR3, the DNA is TGCAGCGTTGGACGACAGGGGGGGGGTGGCAATCAGCCCCAGCATTTT.

The rearrangement links TRBV5-4 to TRBJ1-2; 8 nucleotides agree with TRBD1. V lost 4 bases and J lost 8; bases outside the gene matches: 10. The CDR3 has 14 residues. Germline loops: CDR1 SGHNT, CDR2 YYREEE (reference sequence). CDR3 loop: CASSPWGRGLGYTF. The CDR3 nucleotides are TGTGCCAGCAGCCCTTGGGGCAGGGGGCTAGGCTACACCTTC.

In its sample, this clone is large. The gene calls are TRBV5-8 and TRBJ1-2; D perhaps matches TRBD1 (5 bases). V was clipped by 0 bases and J by 6 bases, with 15 bases between them. This CDR3 comprises 15 residues. The germline CDR1 and CDR2 sequences are SGHTS and YDEGEE. The CDR3: CASSLDGTAQHGYTF. Written as DNA, the CDR3 is TGTGCCAGCAGCTTGGACGGGACTGCCCAACATGGCTACACCTTC.

The chain recombines TRBV11-2 with TRBJ2-1, with D tentatively TRBD1 (5 bases). Germline V gene sequence: CDR1 SGHAT, CDR2 FQNNGV. Trimming took 5 bases from V and 6 from J, leaving 11 bases between them. There are 13 residues in the CDR3. CDR3 sequence reads: CASSRDSLNEQFF. As DNA, the CDR3 is TGTGCCAGCAGCCGCGACAGCCTCAATGAGCAGTTCTTC.

The rearrangement joins TRBV6-6 to TRBJ1-6; TRBD1 matches at 9 bases. The CDR3 sequence is 16 residues long. Germline V CDR1 and CDR2: MNHNY, SVGAGI (reference sequence). The J segment lost 7 bases and the V segment lost 5 bases, leaving 9 bases of the junction unmatched. CDR3 residues: CASSLTTGGGNSPLHF. The CDR3 nucleotides read TGTGCCAGCAGTCTGACGACAGGGGGGGGAAATTCACCCCTCCACTTT.

This clone was recorded only once. V and J are TRBV25-1 and TRBJ2-7; 8 bases are shared with TRBD2. The germline CDR1 and CDR2 sequences are MGHDK and SYGVNS. V was pared by 2 bases and J by 3 bases, with 6 bases of the junction left unmatched. The CDR3 is 15 residues long. For the CDR3, the DNA is TGTGCCAGCAGTGAACCCGGGGGGGCCGTCTACGAGCAGTACTTC. It translates to CASSEPGGAVYEQYF.

The chain combines TRBV27 with TRBJ1-2; D possibly corresponds to TRBD1 (5 bases). The CDR3 totals 15 residues. The V gene lost 6 bases and the J gene lost 1 base, with 15 bases spanning the gap. The germline V gene encodes CDR1 MNHEY and CDR2 SMNVEV (reference sequence). CDR3 in amino acids: CASRGLNQGNYGYTF. The CDR3 nucleotides read TGTGCCAGCAGAGGTCTTAACCAGGGTAACTATGGCTACACCTTC.

V usage is TRBV13 and J usage is TRBJ2-7; 9 nucleotides align to TRBD1. This CDR3 comprises 14 residues. The trim removed 6 bases at V and 2 bases at J, leaving 5 bases unmatched. Germline CDR1 reads PRHDT; CDR2 reads FYEKMQ (reference sequence). Written as DNA, the CDR3 is TGTGCCAGCAGTGAAGGGACAGGGACCTACGAGCAGTACTTC. This encodes CASSEGTGTYEQYF.

The chain links TRBV4-1 to TRBJ2-3; TRBD1 is a possible D gene (5 bases). The CDR3 totals 15 residues. The germline CDR1 and CDR2 sequences are MGHRA and YSYEKL. V gave up 0 bases and J gave up 2 bases, with 9 bases separating them. CDR3 bases: TGCGCCAGCAGCCAAGAGAGGACATCCACAGATACGCAGTATTTT. Translated: CASSQERTSTDTQYF.

This sequence joins TRBV5-1 and TRBJ2-7; D not resolved. The CDR3 runs 12 residues. V gave up 0 bases and J gave up 5 bases, with 6 bases separating them. The germline V gene encodes CDR1 SGHRS and CDR2 YFSETQ. The CDR3 sequence is CASSLGSHEQYF. The DNA of the CDR3 is TGCGCCAGCAGCTTGGGGAGCCACGAGCAGTACTTC.

The V gene is TRBV28, the J gene TRBJ1-2, with no clear D. The germline V gene has CDR1 MDHEN and CDR2 SYDVKM. This CDR3 comprises 12 residues. V shed 3 bases and J shed 13 bases, with 15 bases lying between them. The chain's CDR3 is CASSFGGSYSTF. The CDR3 coding sequence is TGTGCCAGCAGTTTTGGTGGCAGCTACAGCACCTTC.

The V call is TRBV6-1, the J call TRBJ1-5, with TRBD1 as a possible D gene (6 bases). Germline V lookup: CDR1 MNHNS, CDR2 SASEGT. The CDR3 totals 14 residues. Between the trimmed V and J ends, which lost 7 bases and 4 bases, there was a span of 14 bases. This CDR3 reads CASTRTVLNQPQHF. The CDR3 DNA reads TGTGCCAGCACTCGGACAGTTCTAAATCAGCCCCAGCATTTT.

The chain carries TRBV5-1 and TRBJ2-5; D might be TRBD1 (6 bases). The CDR3 consists of 11 residues. V was cut by 8 bases and J by 2 bases, with 7 bases left in between. The germline V gene has CDR1 SGHRS and CDR2 YFSETQ. This chain's CDR3 is CARTGQETQYF. The CDR3 DNA follows: TGCGCCAGGACAGGACAAGAGACCCAGTACTTC.

This clone has only one observation. The chain links TRBV5-1 to TRBJ1-1, with a tentative D call TRBD1 (5 bases). V gave up 1 base and J gave up 5 bases, with 9 bases separating them. Germline V gene data show CDR1 as SGHRS and CDR2 as YFSETQ. This CDR3 is 13 amino acids long. CDR3 DNA: TGCGCCAGCAGCTTGCAGGGCGGGACTGAAGCTTTCTTT. Its protein product is CASSLQGGTEAFF.

V usage is TRBV27 and J usage is TRBJ1-5; TRBD1 aligns across 10 bases. J was trimmed by 4 bases and V by 2 bases; bases with no gene match: 2. This CDR3 contains 15 residues. Per the germline V gene, CDR1 is MNHEY and CDR2 is SMNVEV (reference sequence). CDR3 protein: CASSLTGQGNQPQHF. The CDR3 DNA is TGTGCCAGCAGTTTAACGGGACAGGGGAATCAGCCCCAGCATTTT.

The V gene is TRBV6-1, the J gene TRBJ2-7; 8 nucleotides agree with TRBD2. Germline values: CDR1 MNHNS, CDR2 SASEGT. V lost 6 bases to trimming and J lost 7 bases; unmatched junction nucleotides: 11. The CDR3 covers 14 residues. The CDR3 sequence is CASRNGGGSKEQYF. CDR3 nucleotides: TGTGCCAGCAGAAACGGGGGGGGGTCGAAAGAGCAGTACTTC.

The J gene is TRBJ2-7, the V gene TRBV29-1; possibly TRBD1 for D (6 bases). The germline CDR1 and CDR2 sequences are SQVTM and ANQGSEA. CDR3 size: 13 residues. V was clipped by 6 bases and J by 0 bases, with 12 bases between them. The CDR3 DNA reads as TGCAGCGTAACCACAGGGAGCTCCTACGAGCAGTACTTC. Translation gives CSVTTGSSYEQYF.

The rearrangement links TRBV2 to TRBJ2-3; 7 bases agree with TRBD2. The CDR3 covers 14 residues. The trim removed 7 bases at V and 6 bases at J, leaving 10 bases unmatched. Germline V CDR1 and CDR2: SNHLY, FYNNEI. The CDR3 nucleotides read TGTGCCAGCAAGTGGCGGGAGACTGGCGATACGCAGTATTTT. It encodes CASKWRETGDTQYF.

This sequence joins TRBV4-2 and TRBJ2-7; 9 positions agree with TRBD2. Germline V lookup: CDR1 LGHNA, CDR2 YNFKEQ. There are 15 residues in the CDR3. J gave up 4 bases and V 5 bases, and 9 bases lay outside the gene matches. The CDR3 nucleotides are TGTGCCAGCAGCAAGTTAGCGGGAGTGACGTACGAGCAGTACTTC. This encodes CASSKLAGVTYEQYF.

The gene calls are TRBV7-2 and TRBJ2-2, with 9 positions matching TRBD2. V was clipped by 4 bases and J by 1 base; unmatched bases: 4. Germline loops: CDR1 SGHTA, CDR2 FQGNSA. CDR3 length: 16 amino acids. The CDR3 sequence is CASSSLAGVNTGELFF. The CDR3 DNA follows: TGTGCCAGCAGCTCCTTAGCGGGGGTGAACACCGGGGAGCTGTTTTTT. The full variable domain, rest sourced from reference TRBV7-2 and TRBJ2-2, is GAGVSQSPSNKVTEKGKDVELRCDPISGHTALYWYRQSLGQGLEFLIYFQGNSAPDKSGLPSDRFSAERTGGSVSTLTIQRTQQEDSAVYLCASSSLAGVNTGELFFGEGSRLTVL.

CDR3: CASSVGQSRGEKLFF. The CDR3 bases are TGTGCCAGCAGCGTAGGGCAGTCTAGGGGTGAAAAACTGTTTTTT. The genes are TRBV9 and TRBJ1-4, with D maybe TRBD1 (5 bases). The length of the CDR3 is 15 residues. The V end lost 0 bases, the J end lost 7 bases, and 13 bases lay between the germline ends. Per germline, CDR1 SGDLS and CDR2 YYNGEE.